Following are 28 T cell receptor beta chains from one sample sequenced in a study of blood T cells in healthy people across ages. A sample-barcoded 5' primer and a J-beta primer mix were used in a second PCR of roughly 7 to 11 cycles. TCRdb re-analysed the 5' RACE reads in MiXCR, keeping a single row per CDR3 protein. Of 750,000 to 1,000,000 distinct CDR3 sequences in the sample, 25% to 35% were seen once. These data also featured in a second study, about T cells of mothers and their children.

The sample was blood. The receptors come from a woman in her forties in good health.

This clonotype turned up a few times. The chain is built from TRBV6-6 and TRBJ1-5, with 7 bases aligning to TRBD1. Germline loops: CDR1 MNHNY, CDR2 SVGAGI (reference sequence). The V and J ends lost 5 bases and 4 bases, in that order; junction bases with no gene match: 5. This CDR3 has 14 amino acids. CDR3 amino acids: CASSRTGLNQPQHF. Here the CDR3 DNA reads TGTGCCAGCAGTCGGACAGGCCTGAATCAGCCCCAGCATTTT.

The chain has TRBV7-9 and TRBJ1-2; D unresolved. The ends were cut back, 5 bases at V and 10 bases at J, with 23 bases in the middle. Germline CDR1 is SEHNR and CDR2 is FQNEAQ (reference sequence). The CDR3 extends over 15 amino acids. CDR3 residues: CASSLHDAWSSDYTF. The CDR3 DNA sequence: TGTGCCAGCAGCCTCCACGACGCTTGGTCATCGGACTACACCTTC.

The chain is built from TRBV7-9 and TRBJ1-5, with D uncertain. V lost 3 bases, J lost 0 bases, and 6 bases lay in between. Per the germline V gene, CDR1 is SEHNR and CDR2 is FQNEAQ (reference sequence). The CDR3 runs to 14 residues. In nucleotides, the CDR3 is TGTGCCAGCAGCTTCTCCTGTAGCAATCAGCCCCAGCATTTT. It encodes CASSFSCSNQPQHF.

The chain recombines TRBV9 with TRBJ2-1, with 9 bases identical to TRBD1. The V gene's germline CDR1 is SGDLS and CDR2 YYNGEE. The CDR3 extends over 15 amino acids. The junction had 2 bases not matched to a gene; V was cut back by 1 base and J by 3 bases. The CDR3, as DNA: TGTGCCAGCAGCGTAAGGACAGGGGACTACAATGAGCAGTTCTTC. Translation gives CASSVRTGDYNEQFF.

This clonotype was seen just once. A read error may be the cause here, since a much bigger clone is one base away. This chain links TRBV18 with TRBJ2-7; 7 nucleotides agree with TRBD1. The CDR3 runs 15 residues. Trimming removed 1 base from V and 7 bases from J; junction bases left unmatched: 10. CDR1 and CDR2 from the germline V gene are KGHSH and LQKENI. CDR3 amino acids: CASSPLKGGFGEQYF. The CDR3 DNA follows: TGTGCCAGCTCACCACTGAAAGGGGGCTTCGGGGAGCAGTACTTC.

This clonotype occurred a few times. This sequence joins TRBV6-6 and TRBJ2-5; tentative D call: TRBD1 (5 bases). The CDR3 length is 13 residues. Trimming took off 0 bases at V and 13 bases at J, with 15 bases between the two ends. Germline CDR1 and CDR2: MNHNY and SVGAGI (reference sequence). The CDR3 bases are TGTGCCAGCAGTTACTCGACCCGACAGATCACGTACTTC. Its protein product is CASSYSTRQITYF.

In this sample, this clonotype turned up many times. The J gene is TRBJ2-7, the V gene TRBV4-2; tentative D call: TRBD2 (5 bases). V dropped 0 bases and J dropped 0 bases, with 12 bases sitting between them. Germline assignment: CDR1 LGHNA and CDR2 YNFKEQ. The CDR3 is 16 residues long. The CDR3 spells CASSQDFGESSYEQYF. The DNA for the CDR3 is TGTGCCAGCAGCCAAGATTTCGGGGAAAGCTCCTACGAGCAGTACTTC.

Many counts were recorded for this clonotype. The chain uses TRBV2 and TRBJ1-2; possible D gene TRBD1, 5 bases. The CDR3 sequence is 14 residues long. Looked up from germline, CDR1 is SNHLY and CDR2 is FYNNEI. V lost 7 bases to trimming and J lost 2 bases, with 14 bases between them. The CDR3 reads CASTTFEGNYGYTF. Here the CDR3 DNA reads TGTGCCAGCACCACCTTTGAGGGGAACTATGGCTACACCTTC. Based on the CDR3 plus reference TRBV2 and TRBJ1-2, the full variable domain is EPEVTQTPSHQVTQMGQEVILRCVPISNHLYFYWYRQILGQKVEFLVSFYNNEISEKSEIFDDQFSVERPDGSNFTLKIRSTKLEDSAMYFCASTTFEGNYGYTFGSGTRLTVV.

This clonotype showed up many times. The V gene is TRBV10-3, the J gene TRBJ2-5; 9 bases map to TRBD1. Per the germline V gene, CDR1 is ENHRY and CDR2 is SYGVKD. This CDR3 has 15 residues. Losses at the gene ends were 6 bases for V and 2 bases for J; bases not matched to a gene: 7. CDR3 region: CAIRGAGTGQETQYF. For the CDR3, the DNA is TGTGCCATCAGGGGAGCCGGGACAGGGCAAGAGACCCAGTACTTC.

Points on this clonotype: A much larger clone is a single base away; this may be a read error. V usage is TRBV10-3 and J usage is TRBJ2-1, with TRBD1 identical over 9 bases. Germline V lookup: CDR1 ENHRY, CDR2 SYGVKD. Trimming cost V 3 bases and J 6 bases; bases outside gene matches: 6. The CDR3 is made up of 15 amino acids. CDR3 protein: CAISDPQDRGNEQFF. The DNA of the CDR3 is TGTGCCATCAGTGACCCCCAGGACAGGGGCAATGAGCAGTTCTTC.

The chain is built from TRBV6-5 and TRBJ2-1; TRBD2 matches at 8 bases. Losses at the gene ends were 0 bases for V and 4 bases for J; bases not matched to a gene: 5. This CDR3 is 16 amino acids long. CDR1 MNHEY and CDR2 SVGAGI come from the germline V gene. DNA for the CDR3: TGTGCCAGCAGTTACTCTTGGCTAGCGGGTTACAATGAGCAGTTCTTC. Translating it yields CASSYSWLAGYNEQFF.

A remark on this clonotype: A much larger clone differs from this one at a single base, so this may be a read error. The chain carries TRBV7-2 and TRBJ2-5; D is unresolved. Germline values: CDR1 SGHTA, CDR2 FQGNSA. There are 14 residues in the CDR3. V gave up 0 bases and J gave up 2 bases, with 7 bases separating them. The CDR3 loop is CASSLAGWQETQYF. The CDR3 DNA reads as TGTGCCAGCAGCTTAGCGGGGTGGCAAGAGACCCAGTACTTC.

This clonotype has more than one count but fewer than ten. V usage is TRBV20-1 and J usage is TRBJ2-5, with D perhaps matching TRBD1 (5 bases). Germline V gene lookup returns CDR1 DFQATT and CDR2 SNEGSKA (reference sequence). There are 13 residues in the CDR3. Trimming pared 4 bases from V and 2 bases from J, leaving 11 bases between. CDR3 DNA sequence: TGCAGTGCTATCTCGACAGTTCAAGAGACCCAGTACTTC. Translating gives CSAISTVQETQYF.

The V gene is TRBV6-5, the J gene TRBJ1-1, with D maybe TRBD1 (5 bases). V shed 6 bases and J shed 4 bases, with 15 bases lying between them. This CDR3 has 14 amino acids. Germline values: CDR1 MNHEY, CDR2 SVGAGI. The CDR3 here is CASRSGSSGTEAFF. For the CDR3, the DNA is TGTGCCAGCAGATCAGGGAGCAGTGGCACTGAAGCTTTCTTT.

This chain uses TRBV28 with TRBJ2-7, with D perhaps matching TRBD1 (6 bases). Germline assignment: CDR1 MDHEN and CDR2 SYDVKM. Trimming shortened V by 8 bases and J by 1 base, and 18 bases separated the two germline ends. The CDR3 spans 15 residues. In DNA, the CDR3 is TGTGCCAGCTTATCTGGTTCGGGACAATCCTACGAGCAGTACTTC. Protein product: CASLSGSGQSYEQYF.

This clonotype has just a few counts. V and J are TRBV12-3 or TRBV12-4 and TRBJ1-1; 7 positions agree with TRBD1. The CDR3 runs to 14 residues. With V trimmed by 6 bases and J by 2 bases, 6 bases remained unmatched. CDR3 in amino acids: CASSRDRENTEAFF. DNA of the CDR3: TGTGCCAGCAGCCGGGACAGAGAAAACACTGAAGCTTTCTTT.

The J gene is TRBJ1-5, the V gene TRBV7-8, with D perhaps TRBD1 (5 bases). Trimming cost V 5 bases and J 0 bases, with 11 bases left between them. Germline CDR1 reads SGHVS; CDR2 reads FQNEAQ. There are 15 residues in the CDR3. The CDR3 loop reads CASSRGDFSNQPQHF. CDR3 nucleotides: TGTGCCAGCAGCCGAGGGGATTTTAGCAATCAGCCCCAGCATTTT.

V is TRBV15 and J is TRBJ2-7; D is perhaps TRBD2 (6 bases). Germline-derived CDR1 and CDR2 are LNHNV and YYDKDF (reference sequence). This CDR3 has 16 amino acids. V dropped 9 bases and J dropped 3 bases, with 24 bases sitting between them. Written as DNA, the CDR3 is TGTGCCACTAGCGGATTACCCGGGACGGGGAACTACGAGCAGTACTTC. Protein sequence: CATSGLPGTGNYEQYF.

The chain uses TRBV9 and TRBJ1-5; D call uncertain. The CDR3 totals 15 residues. The V gene lost 0 bases and the J gene lost 2 bases, with 9 bases spanning the gap. Germline CDR1 and CDR2: SGDLS and YYNGEE. CDR3 coding DNA: TGTGCCAGCAGCGTAGGATCGTCGGGCAATCAGCCCCAGCATTTT. Amino acids: CASSVGSSGNQPQHF.

V and J are TRBV15 and TRBJ2-5; no definite D call. There are 15 residues in the CDR3. Trimming pared 0 bases from V and 4 bases from J, leaving 12 bases between. Germline lookup yields CDR1 LNHNV and CDR2 YYDKDF (reference sequence). In nucleotides, the CDR3 is TGTGCCACCAGCAGAGATCCCGTCAGCCGAGAGACCCAGTACTTC. As protein: CATSRDPVSRETQYF.

The sample holds many counts of this clonotype. This sequence joins TRBV7-8 and TRBJ2-7, with 7 positions matching TRBD1. The junction had 10 bases not matched to a gene; V was cut back by 5 bases and J by 6 bases. The CDR3 extends over 14 amino acids. Germline lookup yields CDR1 SGHVS and CDR2 FQNEAQ. The CDR3 spells CASSPDRVVVEQYF. The CDR3 DNA follows: TGTGCCAGCAGCCCAGACAGGGTGGTCGTCGAGCAGTACTTC.

Notes on this clonotype: The junction shows a germline mismatch at one end, possibly a read error. The CDR3 here is CASSLGGNAEAFF. CDR3 DNA sequence: TGTGCCAGCAGTTTAGGGGGGAACGCTGAAGCTTTCTTT. J is TRBJ1-1 and V is TRBV27; weak D call: TRBD1 (5 bases). Germline values: CDR1 MNHEY, CDR2 SMNVEV (reference sequence). The CDR3 totals 13 residues.

V is TRBV7-2 and J is TRBJ2-6, with a tentative D call TRBD2 (6 bases). Germline-derived CDR1 and CDR2 are SGHTA and FQGNSA. The V and J ends lost 5 bases and 0 bases respectively, with 17 bases between them. This CDR3 contains 18 residues. CDR3 amino acids: CASSPSGTRHSGANVLTF. Written as DNA, the CDR3 is TGTGCCAGCAGCCCATCCGGGACTCGGCACTCTGGGGCCAACGTCCTGACTTTC.

This clonotype was recorded a few times. The chain couples TRBV29-1 to TRBJ1-1; tentative D call: TRBD1 (5 bases). The CDR3 extends over 12 amino acids. CDR1 and CDR2 from the germline V gene are SQVTM and ANQGSEA. Between the trimmed V and J ends, which lost 5 bases and 6 bases, there was a span of 13 bases. Written as DNA, the CDR3 is TGCAGCGTTTGGCAGGGTTCCCCTGAAGCTTTCTTT. This translates into CSVWQGSPEAFF.

Comments on this clonotype: Germline and junction disagree at one end, which may indicate a read error. This chain uses TRBV5-6 with TRBJ2-6; the D is unclear. Germline CDR1 SGHDT, CDR2 YYEEEE. The CDR3 is 20 amino acids. The CDR3 spells CASSPPSLGPGGSRANVLTF. Here the CDR3 DNA reads TGTGCCAGCAGCCCACCGTCCTTAGGGCCGGGTGGCTCTAGGGCCAACGTCCTGACTTTC.

A note on this clonotype: This may come from a read error, since a much larger clone is one base off. The rearrangement links TRBV29-1 to TRBJ2-1, with TRBD1 as a possible D gene (7 bases). The J call may be faulty, since TRBJ2-7 better matches the DNA end. The germline V gene has CDR1 SQVTM and CDR2 ANQGSEA. CDR3 size: 15 residues. CDR3 nucleotide sequence: TGCAGCGTTGGAGGAGGGACAGCCCACGGCAATGAGCAGTACTTC. Encoded protein: CSVGGGTAHGNEQYF.

About this clonotype itself: One junction end does not reproduce the germline sequence, and a read error may be involved. V is TRBV3-1 and J is TRBJ2-3; D may be TRBD1 or TRBD2 (5 bases each). The CDR3 loop spans 16 amino acids. Germline V gene data show CDR1 as LGHDT and CDR2 as YNNKEL (reference sequence). CDR3 sequence: CAGSQVPGTNTDTQYF. CDR3 nucleotide sequence: TGTGCCGGCAGCCAAGTGCCGGGGACCAACACAGATACGCAGTATTTT.

The V call is TRBV12-3 or TRBV12-4, the J call TRBJ2-7, with 7 bases lining up with TRBD1. J gave up 0 bases and V 5 bases, and 10 bases lay outside the gene matches. The CDR3 runs 16 residues. Written as DNA, the CDR3 is TGTGCCAGCAGTGCAGCGACAGGGATAGGCTCCTACGAGCAGTACTTC. Amino acids: CASSAATGIGSYEQYF.